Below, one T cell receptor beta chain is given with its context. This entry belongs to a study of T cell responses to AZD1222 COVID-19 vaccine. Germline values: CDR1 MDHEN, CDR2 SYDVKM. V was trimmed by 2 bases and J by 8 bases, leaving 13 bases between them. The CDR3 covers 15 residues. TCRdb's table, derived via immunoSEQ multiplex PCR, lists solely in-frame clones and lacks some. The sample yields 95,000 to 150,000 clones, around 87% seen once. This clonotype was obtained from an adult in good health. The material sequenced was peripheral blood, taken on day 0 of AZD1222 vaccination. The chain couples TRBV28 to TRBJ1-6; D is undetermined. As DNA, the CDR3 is TGTGCCAGCAGTTTAAGGAGGACCCATTATTCACCCCTCCACTTT. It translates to CASSLRRTHYSPLHF. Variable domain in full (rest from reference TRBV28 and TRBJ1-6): DVKVTQSSRYLVKRTGEKVFLECVQDMDHENMFWYRQDPGLGLRLIYFSYDVKMKEKGDIPEGYSVSREKKERFSLILESASTNQTSMYLCASSLRRTHYSPLHFGNGTRLTVT.